This T cell receptor (beta chain) was captured in a study of human T cells and chemical hapten exposure. Germline assignment: CDR1 SGHTA and CDR2 FQGTGA. The CDR3 has 15 amino acids. Trimming removed 5 bases from V and 6 bases from J; junction bases left unmatched: 4. This clonotype was detected many times. Antigen unknown. TCRdb re-called the RACE reads with MiXCR, one entry per CDR3 protein. The sample includes about 85,000 distinct CDR3 sequences, more than 9% seen only once; the top ten take 1.6%. Points from the study as a whole: Versus controls, significantly more large CDR3 similarity clusters arose from expanded TCRs. Correlating positively with patch test score were the PT1 expanded TCR counts.

As to time point: patch test 2, 6 weeks after DPC sensitization. Treatment given: therapeutic diphenylcyclopropenone sensitization with weekly scalp DPC. This sequence was found in a young man with alopecia areata. Some clones in this sample may be carry-over from other donors' samples. The rearrangement links TRBV7-3 to TRBJ2-2; the match to TRBD1 covers 12 bases. The sequences come from whole blood, collected in connection with sensitization to the hapten diphenylcyclopropenone (DPC). In DNA, the CDR3 is TGTGCCAGCAGCACGGGACAGGGGGCATCCGGGGAGCTGTTTTTT. The encoded protein is CASSTGQGASGELFF.